These 11 T cell receptor beta chains were sequenced from one sample in a study of CXCR3-negative and CXCR3-positive naive CD8 T cells. No antigens are known for them. The study, taken as a whole, reports: Higher TRB CDR3 hydrophobicity marked CXCR3-positive naive cells relative to CXCR3-negative naive cells.

In preparing the TRB cDNA libraries, 5' RACE with UMI labels was used. TCRdb reprocessed the 5' RACE reads and reports one entry per CDR3 protein, with no DNA. The listing contains about 150,000 distinct CDR3 sequences. Sequencing was done on a sample of naive CXCR3+ CD8+ T cells from blood. Subset meaning: CD45RO-CCR7+CD27+CD95- naive CD8+ T cells expressing CXCR3 (TNR3+). All receptors derive from a human donor in good health. Some clones in this sample may be carry-over from other donors' samples.

The chain employs TRBV27 and TRBJ1-1; with no DNA, the TCRdb D assignment of TRBD1 cannot be verified. Per the germline V gene, CDR1 is MNHEY and CDR2 is SMNVEV (reference sequence). This CDR3 contains 14 residues. The CDR3 loop is CASSLIGGQAEAFF.

The chain carries TRBV7-3 and TRBJ2-3; TCRdb selects TRBD1, and the lack of DNA leaves this call unchecked. Germline CDR1 is SGHTA and CDR2 is FQGTGA. The CDR3 spans 14 residues. The CDR3 sequence is CASTLNGGTDTQYF.

The chain recombines TRBV20-1 with TRBJ1-1; TCRdb returns TRBD1, unconfirmable since there is no DNA. Germline CDR1 is DFQATT and CDR2 is SNEGSKA (reference sequence). This CDR3 region has 13 residues. CDR3 in amino acids: CSARDLGGTEAFF.

V gene TRBV24-1 combines with J gene TRBJ2-1; no DNA is available, so the TRBD1 call from TCRdb remains unchecked. Germline values: CDR1 KGHDR, CDR2 SFDVKD. This CDR3 is built from 16 residues. CDR3 in amino acids: CATSDNRGPGIVEQFF.

The genes are TRBV28 and TRBJ2-7; TCRdb's D gene call, TRBD2, goes unchecked for lack of DNA. Germline-derived CDR1 and CDR2 are MDHEN and SYDVKM. CDR3 length: 14 amino acids. The CDR3 loop is CASSFTSGAYEQYF.

The gene calls are TRBV12-3 or TRBV12-4 and TRBJ1-1; the D call of TRBD1 rests on TCRdb alone, since no DNA is present to check it. CDR3 length equals 13 residues. The CDR3 here is CASSLEPGTEAFF.

The rearrangement joins TRBV28 to TRBJ1-6; no DNA is available, so the TRBD1 call from TCRdb remains unchecked. This CDR3 comprises 16 residues. CDR1 and CDR2 from the germline V gene are MDHEN and SYDVKM. CDR3 loop: CASSYKQGVITSPLHF.

V and J are TRBV4-3 and TRBJ2-7; the D call from TCRdb, TRBD1, cannot be confirmed without DNA. The CDR3 totals 18 residues. Per germline, CDR1 LGHNA and CDR2 YSLEER. CDR3 region: CASSQDRPIGAGVYEQYF.

CDR3 sequence reads: CSVDPRGGWEAFF. The V and J genes are TRBV29-1 and TRBJ1-1; TCRdb's assignment of TRBD1 cannot be checked, as there is no DNA. This CDR3 comprises 13 residues. CDR1 SQVTM and CDR2 ANQGSEA come from the germline V gene.

V is TRBV15 and J is TRBJ2-5; TCRdb reports TRBD1, a call that lacks DNA to check it against. The CDR3 spans 15 residues. Germline-derived CDR1 and CDR2 are LNHNV and YYDKDF (reference sequence). CDR3 sequence reads: CATSRKMGQWETQYF.

This chain links TRBV28 with TRBJ2-1; TCRdb's D call, TRBD2, is unchecked because there is no DNA. The CDR3 is 17 residues long. In germline, CDR1 is MDHEN, CDR2 SYDVKM. The CDR3 loop reads CASSSGGAGVPNNEQFF.